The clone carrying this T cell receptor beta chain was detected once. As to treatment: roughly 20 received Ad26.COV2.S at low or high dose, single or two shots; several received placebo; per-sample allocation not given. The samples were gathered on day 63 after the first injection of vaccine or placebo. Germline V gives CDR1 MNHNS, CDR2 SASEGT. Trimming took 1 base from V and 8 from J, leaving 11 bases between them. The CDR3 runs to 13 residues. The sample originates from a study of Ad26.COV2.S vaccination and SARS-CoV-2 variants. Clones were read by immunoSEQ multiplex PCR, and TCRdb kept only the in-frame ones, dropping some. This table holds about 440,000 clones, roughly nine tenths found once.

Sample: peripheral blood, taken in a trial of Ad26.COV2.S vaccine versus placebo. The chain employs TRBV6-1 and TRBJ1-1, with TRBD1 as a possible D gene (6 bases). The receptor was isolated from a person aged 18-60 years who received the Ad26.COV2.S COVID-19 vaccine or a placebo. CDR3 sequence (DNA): TGTGCCAGCAGTGAAGGCCAAGGGACAGAAGCTTTCTTT. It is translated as CASSEGQGTEAFF.